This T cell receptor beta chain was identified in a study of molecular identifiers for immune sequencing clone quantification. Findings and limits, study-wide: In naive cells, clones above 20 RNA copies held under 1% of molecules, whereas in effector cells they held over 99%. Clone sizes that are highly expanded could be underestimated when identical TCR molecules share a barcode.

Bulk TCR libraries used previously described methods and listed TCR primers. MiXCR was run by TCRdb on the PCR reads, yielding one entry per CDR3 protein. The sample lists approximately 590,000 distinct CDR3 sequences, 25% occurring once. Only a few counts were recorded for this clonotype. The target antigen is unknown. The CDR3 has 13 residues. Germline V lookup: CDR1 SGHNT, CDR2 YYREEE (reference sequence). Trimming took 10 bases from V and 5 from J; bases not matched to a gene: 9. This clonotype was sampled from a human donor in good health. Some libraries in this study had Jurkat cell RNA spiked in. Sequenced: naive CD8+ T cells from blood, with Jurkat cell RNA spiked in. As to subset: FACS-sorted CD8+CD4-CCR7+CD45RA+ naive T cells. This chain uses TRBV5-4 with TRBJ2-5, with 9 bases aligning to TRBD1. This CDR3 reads CAAGDRAQETQYF. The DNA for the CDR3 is TGTGCCGCTGGGGACAGGGCCCAGGAGACCCAGTACTTC.